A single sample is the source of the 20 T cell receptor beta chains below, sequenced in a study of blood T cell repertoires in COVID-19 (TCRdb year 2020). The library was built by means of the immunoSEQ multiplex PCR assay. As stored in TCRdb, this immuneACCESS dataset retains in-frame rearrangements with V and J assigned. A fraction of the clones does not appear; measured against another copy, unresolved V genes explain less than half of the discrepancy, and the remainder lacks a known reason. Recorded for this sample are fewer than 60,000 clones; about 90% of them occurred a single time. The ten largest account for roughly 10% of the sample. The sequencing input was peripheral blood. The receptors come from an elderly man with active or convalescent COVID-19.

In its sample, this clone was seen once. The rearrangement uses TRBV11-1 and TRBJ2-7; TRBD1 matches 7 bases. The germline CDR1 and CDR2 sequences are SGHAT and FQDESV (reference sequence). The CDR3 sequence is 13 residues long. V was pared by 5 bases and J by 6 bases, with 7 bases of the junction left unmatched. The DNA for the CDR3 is TGTGCCAGCAGCCCAGACAGGGTGGGCGAGCAGTACTTC. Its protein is CASSPDRVGEQYF.

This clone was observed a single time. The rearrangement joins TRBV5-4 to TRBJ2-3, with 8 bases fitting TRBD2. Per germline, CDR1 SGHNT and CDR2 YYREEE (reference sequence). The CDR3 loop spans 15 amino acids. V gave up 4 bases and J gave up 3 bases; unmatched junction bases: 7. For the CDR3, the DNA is TGTGCCAGCAGCCAAACAAGCGGGGGAACAGATACGCAGTATTTT. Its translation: CASSQTSGGTDTQYF.

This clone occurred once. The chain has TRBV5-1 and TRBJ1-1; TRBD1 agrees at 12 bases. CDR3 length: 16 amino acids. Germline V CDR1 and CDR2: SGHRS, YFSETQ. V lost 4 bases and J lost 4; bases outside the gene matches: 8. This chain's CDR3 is CASSPGTGGAGTEAFF. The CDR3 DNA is TGCGCCAGCAGCCCGGGGACAGGGGGCGCCGGCACTGAAGCTTTCTTT.

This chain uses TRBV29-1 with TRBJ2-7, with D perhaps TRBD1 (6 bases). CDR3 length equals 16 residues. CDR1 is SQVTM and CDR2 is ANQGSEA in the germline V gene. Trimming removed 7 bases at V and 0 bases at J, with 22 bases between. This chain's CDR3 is CSDNNSHRDISYEQYF. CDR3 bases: TGCAGCGACAATAACTCACACCGGGACATCTCCTACGAGCAGTACTTC.

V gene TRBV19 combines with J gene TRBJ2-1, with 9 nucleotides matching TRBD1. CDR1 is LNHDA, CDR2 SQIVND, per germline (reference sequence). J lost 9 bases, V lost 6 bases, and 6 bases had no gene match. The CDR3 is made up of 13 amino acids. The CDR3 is CASRGTGGSEQFF. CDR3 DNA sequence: TGTGCCAGTAGAGGCACAGGGGGCAGTGAGCAGTTCTTC.

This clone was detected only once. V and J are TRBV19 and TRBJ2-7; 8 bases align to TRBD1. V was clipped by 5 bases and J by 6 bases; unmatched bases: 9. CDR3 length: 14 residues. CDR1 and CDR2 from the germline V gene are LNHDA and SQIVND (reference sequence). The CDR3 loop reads CASSFRDRRGEQYF. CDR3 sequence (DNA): TGTGCCAGTAGTTTCAGGGACAGGAGGGGCGAGCAGTACTTC.

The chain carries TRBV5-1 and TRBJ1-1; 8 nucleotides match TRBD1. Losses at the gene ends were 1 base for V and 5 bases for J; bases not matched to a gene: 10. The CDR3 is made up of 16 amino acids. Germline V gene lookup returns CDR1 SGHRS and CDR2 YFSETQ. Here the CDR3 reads CASSLPAGGRGTEAFF. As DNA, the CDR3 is TGCGCCAGCAGCTTGCCGGCAGGGGGCCGGGGGACTGAAGCTTTCTTT.

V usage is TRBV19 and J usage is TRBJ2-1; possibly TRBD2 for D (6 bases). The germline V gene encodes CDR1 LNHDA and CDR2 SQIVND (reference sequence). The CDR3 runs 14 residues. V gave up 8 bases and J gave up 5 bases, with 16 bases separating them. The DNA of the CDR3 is TGTGCCAGTCGAAGAGGGAGGCGGGACAATGAGCAGTTCTTC. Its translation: CASRRGRRDNEQFF.

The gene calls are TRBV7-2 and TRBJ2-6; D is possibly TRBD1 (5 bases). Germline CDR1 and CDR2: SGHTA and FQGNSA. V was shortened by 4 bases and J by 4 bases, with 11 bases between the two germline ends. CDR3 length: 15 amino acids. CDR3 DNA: TGTGCCAGCAGCTCAGGGCGCCCCGGGGCCAACGTCCTGACTTTC. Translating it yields CASSSGRPGANVLTF.

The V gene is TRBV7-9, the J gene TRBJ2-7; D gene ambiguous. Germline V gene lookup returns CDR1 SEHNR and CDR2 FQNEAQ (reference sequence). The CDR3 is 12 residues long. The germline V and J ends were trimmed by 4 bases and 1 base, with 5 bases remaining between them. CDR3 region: CASSYSSYEQYF. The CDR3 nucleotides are TGTGCCAGCAGCTACAGTTCCTACGAGCAGTACTTC.

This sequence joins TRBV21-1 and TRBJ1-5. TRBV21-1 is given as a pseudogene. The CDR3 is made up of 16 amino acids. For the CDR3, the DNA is TGTGCCAGCAGCAAAGCCGGAGGGTATAGCAATCAGCCCCAGCATTTT. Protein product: CASSKAGGYSNQPQHF.

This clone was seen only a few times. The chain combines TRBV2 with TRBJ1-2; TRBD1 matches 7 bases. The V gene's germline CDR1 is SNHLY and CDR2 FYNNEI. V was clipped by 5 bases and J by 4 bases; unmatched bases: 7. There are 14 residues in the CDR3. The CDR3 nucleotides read TGTGCCAGCAGTTCCCGCCCAGGGGGCTATGGCTACACCTTC. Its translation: CASSSRPGGYGYTF. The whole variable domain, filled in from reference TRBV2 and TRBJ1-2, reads EPEVTQTPSHQVTQMGQEVILRCVPISNHLYFYWYRQILGQKVEFLVSFYNNEISEKSEIFDDQFSVERPDGSNFTLKIRSTKLEDSAMYFCASSSRPGGYGYTFGSGTRLTVV.

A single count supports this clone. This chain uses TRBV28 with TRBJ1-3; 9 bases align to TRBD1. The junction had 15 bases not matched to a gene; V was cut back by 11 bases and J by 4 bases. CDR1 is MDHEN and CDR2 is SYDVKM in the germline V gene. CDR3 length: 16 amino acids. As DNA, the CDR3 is TGTGCCTCAACAAGGGGTAGGGGGACAGGGGGAAACACCATATATTTT. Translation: CASTRGRGTGGNTIYF. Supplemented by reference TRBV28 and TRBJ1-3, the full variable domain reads DVKVTQSSRYLVKRTGEKVFLECVQDMDHENMFWYRQDPGLGLRLIYFSYDVKMKEKGDIPEGYSVSREKKERFSLILESASTNQTSMYLCASTRGRGTGGNTIYFGEGSWLTVV.

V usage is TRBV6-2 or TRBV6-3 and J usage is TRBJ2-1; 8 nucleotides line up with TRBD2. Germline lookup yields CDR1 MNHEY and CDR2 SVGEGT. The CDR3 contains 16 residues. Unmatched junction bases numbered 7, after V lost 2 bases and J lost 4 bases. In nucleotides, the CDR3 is TGTGCCAGCAGTTACCGGGGACTAGTGGGTTACAATGAGCAGTTCTTC. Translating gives CASSYRGLVGYNEQFF.

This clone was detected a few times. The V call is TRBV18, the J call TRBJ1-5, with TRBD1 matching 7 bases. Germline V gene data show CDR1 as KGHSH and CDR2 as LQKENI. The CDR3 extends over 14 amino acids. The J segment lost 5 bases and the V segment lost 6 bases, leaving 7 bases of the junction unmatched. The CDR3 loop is CASSRGQGDQPQHF. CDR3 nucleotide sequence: TGTGCCAGCTCCCGGGGCCAGGGGGATCAGCCCCAGCATTTT. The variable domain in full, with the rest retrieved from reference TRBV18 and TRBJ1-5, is NAGVMQNPRHLVRRRGQEARLRCSPMKGHSHVYWYRQLPEEGLKFMVYLQKENIIDESGMPKERFSAEFPKEGPSILRIQQVVRGDSAAYFCASSRGQGDQPQHFGDGTRLSIL.

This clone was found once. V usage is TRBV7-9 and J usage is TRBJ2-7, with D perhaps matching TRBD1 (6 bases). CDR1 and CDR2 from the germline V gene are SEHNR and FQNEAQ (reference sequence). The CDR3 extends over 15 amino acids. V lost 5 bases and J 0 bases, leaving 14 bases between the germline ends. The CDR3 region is CASSPYRVNSYEQYF. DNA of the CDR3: TGTGCCAGCAGCCCCTACAGGGTAAACTCCTACGAGCAGTACTTC. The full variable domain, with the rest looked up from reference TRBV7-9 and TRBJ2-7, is DTGVSQNPRHKITKRGQNVTFRCDPISEHNRLYWYRQTLGQGPEFLTYFQNEAQLEKSRLLSDRFSAERPKGSFSTLEIQRTEQGDSAMYLCASSPYRVNSYEQYFGPGTRLTVT.

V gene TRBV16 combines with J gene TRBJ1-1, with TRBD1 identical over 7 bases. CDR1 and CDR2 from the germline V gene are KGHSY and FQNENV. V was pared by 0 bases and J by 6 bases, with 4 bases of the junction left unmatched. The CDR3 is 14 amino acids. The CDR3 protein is CASSQSTGPSEAFF. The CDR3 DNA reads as TGTGCCAGCAGCCAATCGACAGGGCCGTCTGAAGCTTTCTTT.

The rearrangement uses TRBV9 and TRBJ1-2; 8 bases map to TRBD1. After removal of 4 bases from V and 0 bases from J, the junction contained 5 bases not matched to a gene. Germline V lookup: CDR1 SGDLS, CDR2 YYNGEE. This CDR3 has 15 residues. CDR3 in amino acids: CASSPRTGSNYGYTF. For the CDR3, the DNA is TGTGCCAGCAGCCCCCGGACAGGGTCTAACTATGGCTACACCTTC.

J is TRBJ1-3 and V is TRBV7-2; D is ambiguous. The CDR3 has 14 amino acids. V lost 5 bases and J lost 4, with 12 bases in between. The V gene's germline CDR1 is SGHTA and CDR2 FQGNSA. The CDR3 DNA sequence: TGTGCCAGCAGCCCTGGAGGGATCGGAAACACCATATATTTT. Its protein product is CASSPGGIGNTIYF.

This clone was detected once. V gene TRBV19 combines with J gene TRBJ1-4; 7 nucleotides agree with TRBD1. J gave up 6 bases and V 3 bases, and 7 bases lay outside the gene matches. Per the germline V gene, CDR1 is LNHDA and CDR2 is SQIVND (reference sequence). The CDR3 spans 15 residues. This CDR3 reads CASSILRQGDEKLFF. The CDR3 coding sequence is TGTGCCAGTAGTATTCTTCGACAGGGAGATGAAAAACTGTTTTTT.